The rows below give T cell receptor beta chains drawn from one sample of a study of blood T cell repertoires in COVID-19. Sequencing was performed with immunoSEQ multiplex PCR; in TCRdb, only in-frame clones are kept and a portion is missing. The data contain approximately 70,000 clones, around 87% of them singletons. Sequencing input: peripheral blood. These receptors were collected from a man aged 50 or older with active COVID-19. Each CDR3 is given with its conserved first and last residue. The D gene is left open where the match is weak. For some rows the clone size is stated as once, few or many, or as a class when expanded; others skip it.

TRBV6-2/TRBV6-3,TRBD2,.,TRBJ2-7,CASSWLAGSYEQYF,TGTGCCAGCAGTTGGCTAGCGGGGAGCTACGAGCAGTACTTC
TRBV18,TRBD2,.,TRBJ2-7,CASSPREGNLYEQYF,TGTGCCAGCTCACCACGGGAGGGGAACCTCTACGAGCAGTACTTC
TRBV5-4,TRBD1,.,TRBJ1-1,CASSLGTGDLMNTEAFF,TGTGCCAGCAGCTTAGGGACAGGGGACCTCATGAACACTGAAGCTTTCTTT
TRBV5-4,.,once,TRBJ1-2,CASSLRRLPYGYTF,TGTGCCAGCAGCTTGAGGCGGCTACCCTATGGCTACACCTTC
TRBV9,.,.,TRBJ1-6,CASSANSRGGASSYNSPLHF,TGTGCCAGCAGCGCTAACTCCCGTGGGGGGGCGAGCTCCTATAATTCACCCCTCCACTTT
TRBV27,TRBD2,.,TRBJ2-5,CASSPFNGLADQETQYF,TGTGCCAGCAGCCCTTTCAATGGACTAGCGGACCAAGAGACCCAGTACTTC
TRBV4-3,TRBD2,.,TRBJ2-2,CASSQDPSGNTGELFF,TGCGCCAGCAGCCAAGATCCTAGCGGGAACACCGGGGAGCTGTTTTTT
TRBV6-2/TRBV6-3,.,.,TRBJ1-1,CASSYPVTEGAFF,TGTGCCAGCAGTTACCCTGTGACGGAGGGAGCTTTCTTT
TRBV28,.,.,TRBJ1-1,CASSFLNHRKSTEAFF,TGTGCCAGCAGTTTCTTAAATCACAGGAAGAGCACTGAAGCTTTCTTT
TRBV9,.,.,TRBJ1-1,CASSVVGSSEVAFF,TGTGCCAGCAGCGTAGTTGGATCGAGCGAGGTCGCTTTCTTT
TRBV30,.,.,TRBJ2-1,CAWREVGFKNEQFF,TGTGCCTGGAGGGAGGTAGGGTTCAAAAATGAGCAGTTCTTC
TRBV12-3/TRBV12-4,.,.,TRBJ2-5,CASTSPPEETQYF,TGTGCCAGCACCTCGCCACCGGAAGAGACCCAGTACTTC
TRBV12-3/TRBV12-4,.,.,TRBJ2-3,CASSPSTDTQYF,TGTGCCAGCAGTCCTAGCACAGATACGCAGTATTTT
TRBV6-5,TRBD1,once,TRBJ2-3,CASSGTGGTDTQYF,TGTGCCAGCAGCGGTACAGGGGGCACAGATACGCAGTATTTT
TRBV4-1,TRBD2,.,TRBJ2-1,CASSGTSGSRVEQFF,TGCGCCAGCAGCGGGACTAGCGGGAGCAGGGTTGAGCAGTTCTTC
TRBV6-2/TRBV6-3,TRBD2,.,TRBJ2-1,CASSRLAGGPSSYNEQFF,TGTGCCAGCAGCCGACTAGCGGGGGGTCCTAGCTCCTACAATGAGCAGTTCTTC
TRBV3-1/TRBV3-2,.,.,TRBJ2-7,CASSRLTGITYEQYF,TGTGCCAGCAGCCGACTAACGGGGATTACCTACGAGCAGTACTTC
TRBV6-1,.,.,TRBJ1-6,CASSGAGAGANSPLHF,TGTGCCAGCAGTGGAGCAGGGGCAGGGGCTAATTCACCCCTCCACTTT
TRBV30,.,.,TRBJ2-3,CAWIPLRSTDTQYF,TGTGCCTGGATACCGTTGAGGAGCACAGATACGCAGTATTTT
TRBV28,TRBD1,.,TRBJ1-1,CASRSQGAGEVGEAFF,TGTGCCAGCAGGTCACAGGGGGCGGGGGAAGTAGGTGAAGCTTTCTTT
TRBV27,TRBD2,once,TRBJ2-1,CASSLASGGVNEQFF,TGTGCCAGCAGTTTAGCTAGCGGGGGGGTTAATGAGCAGTTCTTC
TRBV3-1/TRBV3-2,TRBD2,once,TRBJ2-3,CASSVTQAGGPDTQYF,TGTGCCAGCAGTGTTACCCAAGCGGGAGGCCCTGATACGCAGTATTTT
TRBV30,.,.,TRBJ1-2,CAWTPRGGYTF,TGTGCCTGGACTCCACGAGGTGGCTACACCTTC
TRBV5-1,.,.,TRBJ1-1,CASSREGRDTEAFF,TGCGCCAGCAGCCGAGAGGGGAGGGACACTGAAGCTTTCTTT
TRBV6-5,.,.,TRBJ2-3,CASSYSRDTDTQYF,TGTGCCAGCAGTTACTCCCGCGACACAGATACGCAGTATTTT
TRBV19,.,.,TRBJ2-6,CASSISFGANVLTF,TGTGCCAGTAGTATATCCTTTGGGGCCAACGTCCTGACTTTC
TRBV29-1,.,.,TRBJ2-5,CSVGSQGLGETQYF,TGCAGCGTTGGCAGTCAGGGCCTTGGGGAGACCCAGTACTTC
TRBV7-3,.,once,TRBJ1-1,CASSFGGDTEAFF,TGTGCCAGCAGCTTTGGGGGGGACACTGAAGCTTTCTTT
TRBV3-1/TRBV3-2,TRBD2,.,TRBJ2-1,CASSQDSGGHNEQFF,TGTGCCAGCAGCCAAGATAGCGGGGGGCACAATGAGCAGTTCTTC
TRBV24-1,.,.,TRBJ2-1,CATSDLGHRDVDEQFF,TGTGCCACCAGTGATTTGGGACACCGAGATGTCGATGAGCAGTTCTTC
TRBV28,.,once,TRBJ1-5,CASSFVGGAGQPQHF,TGTGCCAGCAGTTTTGTTGGGGGCGCGGGTCAGCCCCAGCATTTT
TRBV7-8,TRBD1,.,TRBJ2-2,CASRTGVTSGELFF,TGTGCCAGTAGGACAGGGGTTACCTCCGGGGAGCTGTTTTTT
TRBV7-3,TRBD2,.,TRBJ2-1,CASSPWAGVFNEQFF,TGTGCCAGCAGCCCCTGGGCGGGAGTATTCAATGAGCAGTTCTTC
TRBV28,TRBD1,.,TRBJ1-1,CASSTPTGTNTEAFF,TGTGCCAGCAGTACCCCGACAGGGACGAACACTGAAGCTTTCTTT
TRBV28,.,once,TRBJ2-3,CASSQQGNTQYF,TGTGCCAGCAGTCAGCAGGGGAATACGCAGTATTTT
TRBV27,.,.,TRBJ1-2,CASSPVPESRSAGYTF,TGTGCCAGCAGTCCCGTGCCCGAATCCAGGTCCGCTGGCTACACCTTC
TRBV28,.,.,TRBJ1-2,CASSQNYGYTF,TGTGCCAGCAGCCAGAACTATGGCTACACCTTC
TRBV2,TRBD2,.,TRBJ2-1,CASSGTSRRSYNEQFF,TGTGCCAGCAGTGGGACTAGCCGGCGCTCCTACAATGAGCAGTTCTTC
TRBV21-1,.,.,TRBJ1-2,CASSPRQGADYGYTF,TGTGCCAGCAGCCCCCGACAGGGGGCGGACTATGGCTACACCTTC
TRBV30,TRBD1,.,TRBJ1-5,CAWSGPGTGGDQPQHF,TGTGCCTGGAGTGGTCCTGGGACAGGGGGCGATCAGCCCCAGCATTTT
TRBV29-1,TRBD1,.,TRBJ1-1,CSASDRGEAEAFF,TGCAGCGCCTCGGACAGGGGAGAAGCTGAAGCTTTCTTT
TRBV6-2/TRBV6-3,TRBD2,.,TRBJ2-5,CASSTGLAYLGGETQYF,TGTGCCAGCAGTACGGGACTAGCGTACTTAGGGGGAGAGACCCAGTACTTC
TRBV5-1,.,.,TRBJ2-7,CASSLAREQYF,TGCGCCAGCAGCTTGGCGAGGGAGCAGTACTTC
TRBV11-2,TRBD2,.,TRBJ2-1,CASRPTSGRSNEQFF,TGTGCCAGCAGACCGACTAGCGGGAGAAGCAATGAGCAGTTCTTC
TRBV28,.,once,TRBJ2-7,CASSSQPTDEQYF,TGTGCCAGCAGTTCTCAGCCCACAGACGAGCAGTACTTC
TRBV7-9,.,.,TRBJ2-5,CASSFSSQETQYF,TGTGCCAGCAGCTTCTCTAGCCAAGAGACCCAGTACTTC
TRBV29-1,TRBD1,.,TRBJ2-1,CSVVGQGAEQFF,TGCAGCGTTGTAGGACAGGGGGCGGAGCAGTTCTTC
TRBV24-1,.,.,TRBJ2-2,CATAAQGRTGELFF,TGTGCCACCGCGGCACAGGGACGCACCGGGGAGCTGTTTTTT
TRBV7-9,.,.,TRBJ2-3,CASSRRGDTQYF,TGTGCCAGCAGCCGCCGGGGAGATACGCAGTATTTT
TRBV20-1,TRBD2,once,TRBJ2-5,CSASMGYRGLAGGRRETQYF,TGCAGTGCTAGTATGGGTTATCGGGGACTAGCGGGGGGGCGCCGAGAGACCCAGTACTTC
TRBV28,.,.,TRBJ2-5,CASRLGGQETQYF,TGTGCCAGCAGGCTGGGGGGCCAAGAGACCCAGTACTTC
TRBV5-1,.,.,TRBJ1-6,CASSFDTYNSPLHF,TGCGCCAGCAGCTTTGACACGTATAATTCACCCCTCCACTTT
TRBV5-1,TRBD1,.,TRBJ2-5,CASSSTETGDQETQYF,TGCGCCAGCAGCTCTACCGAGACAGGGGACCAAGAGACCCAGTACTTC
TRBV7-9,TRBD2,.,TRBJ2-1,CASSLSGGTYNEQFF,TGTGCCAGCAGCCTCTCGGGGGGGACCTACAATGAGCAGTTCTTC